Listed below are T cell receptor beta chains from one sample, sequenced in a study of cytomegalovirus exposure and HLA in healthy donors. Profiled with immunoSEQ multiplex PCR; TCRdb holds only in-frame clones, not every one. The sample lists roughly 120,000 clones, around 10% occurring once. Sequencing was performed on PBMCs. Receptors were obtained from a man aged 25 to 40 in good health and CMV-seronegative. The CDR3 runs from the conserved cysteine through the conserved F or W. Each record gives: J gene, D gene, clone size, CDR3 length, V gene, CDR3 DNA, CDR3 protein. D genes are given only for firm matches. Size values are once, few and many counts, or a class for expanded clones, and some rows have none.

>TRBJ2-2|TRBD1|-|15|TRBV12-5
TGTGCTAGTGGTTTGCAGGGGGCGAGCACCGGGGAGCTGTTTTTT
CASGLQGASTGELFF
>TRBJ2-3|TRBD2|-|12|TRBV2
TGTGCCTCTAGCGGGGACACAGATACGCAGTATTTT
CASSGDTDTQYF
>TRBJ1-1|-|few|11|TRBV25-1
TGTGCCAGCAGGGAGGACGGTGAAGCTTTCTTT
CASREDGEAFF
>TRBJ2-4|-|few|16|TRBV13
TGTGCCAGCAGCATCGGGACTCACCTAGCCAAAAACATTCAGTACTTC
CASSIGTHLAKNIQYF
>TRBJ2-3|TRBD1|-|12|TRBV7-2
TGTGCCAGCAGCCCAGGGGGTGATACGCAGTATTTT
CASSPGGDTQYF
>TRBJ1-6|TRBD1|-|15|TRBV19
TGTGCCAGTAGAAGTGCAGGGGGTTTAGTTTCACCCCTCCACTTT
CASRSAGGLVSPLHF
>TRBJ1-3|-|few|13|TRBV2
TGTGCCAGTTTTGGGGGGGAAGGAAACACCATATATTTT
CASFGGEGNTIYF
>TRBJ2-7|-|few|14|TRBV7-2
TGTGCCAGCAGCCCAGACAGGAGCGCTTACGAGCAGTACTTC
CASSPDRSAYEQYF
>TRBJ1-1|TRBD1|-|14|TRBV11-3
TGTGCCAGCAGCCGGGACAGCATGAACACTGAAGCTTTCTTT
CASSRDSMNTEAFF
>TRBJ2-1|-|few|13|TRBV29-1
TGCAGCGTTGGAAACAGGGTCGACAATGAGCAGTTCTTC
CSVGNRVDNEQFF
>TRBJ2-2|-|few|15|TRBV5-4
TGTGCCAGCAGCTTTTCGACTAGAGGCACCGGGGAGCTGTTTTTT
CASSFSTRGTGELFF
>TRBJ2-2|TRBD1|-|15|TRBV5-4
TGTGCCAGCACCTTACAGGGGGCGAACACCGGGGAGCTGTTTTTT
CASTLQGANTGELFF
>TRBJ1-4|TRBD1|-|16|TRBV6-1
TGTGCCAGCAGTGAATCGTGGACAGGGGAAAGTGAAAAACTGTTTTTT
CASSESWTGESEKLFF
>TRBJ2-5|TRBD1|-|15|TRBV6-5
TGTGCCAGCAGTCTACAGGGGGCTGTGGGGGAGACCCAGTACTTC
CASSLQGAVGETQYF
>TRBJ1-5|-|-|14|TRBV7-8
TGTGCCAGCAGCTTAGGTCGTAGCAATCAGCCCCAGCATTTT
CASSLGRSNQPQHF
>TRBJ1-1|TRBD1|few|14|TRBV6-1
TGTGCCAGCGGAAGGGACAGGGGCCCCACTGAAGCTTTCTTT
CASGRDRGPTEAFF
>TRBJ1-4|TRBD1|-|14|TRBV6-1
TGTGCCAGCAGCCCACAGGGGGCGTCGTTAAAACTGTTTTTT
CASSPQGASLKLFF
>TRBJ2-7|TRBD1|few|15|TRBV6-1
TGTGCCAGCAGTGGGTCGGGGCAGGGGGCCTACGAGCAGTACTTC
CASSGSGQGAYEQYF
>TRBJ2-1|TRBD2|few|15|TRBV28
TGTGCCAGCAGTTTATGGGCTAGCGGGAGTGTCGAGCAGTTCTTC
CASSLWASGSVEQFF
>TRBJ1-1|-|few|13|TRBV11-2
TGTGCCAGCAGAAACCCAGGGATCACTGAAGCTTTCTTT
CASRNPGITEAFF
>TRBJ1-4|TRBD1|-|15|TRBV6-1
TGTGCCAGCAGTGCCATACAGGGGCAGGGGAAAAAACTGTTTTTT
CASSAIQGQGKKLFF
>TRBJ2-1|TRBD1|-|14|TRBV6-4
TGTGCCAGCGGTAAGACAGGGGCTACCAATGAGCAGTTCTTC
CASGKTGATNEQFF
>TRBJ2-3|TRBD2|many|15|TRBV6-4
TGTGCCAGCAGTGACTCAAGCGGGGGAAGGGATACGCAGTATTTT
CASSDSSGGRDTQYF
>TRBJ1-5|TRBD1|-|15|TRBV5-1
TGCGCCAGCAGCTCCACAGGGGGCCACAATCAGCCCCAGCATTTT
CASSSTGGHNQPQHF
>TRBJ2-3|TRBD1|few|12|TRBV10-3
TGTGCCATCAGCGACAGGGGGGATACGCAGTATTTT
CAISDRGDTQYF
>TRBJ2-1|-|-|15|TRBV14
TGTGCCAGCAGCCGGGGCTACGGGTCCTACAATGAGCAGTTCTTC
CASSRGYGSYNEQFF
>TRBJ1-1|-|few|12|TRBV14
TGTGCCAGCAGCCTTCTTTATACTGAAGCTTTCTTT
CASSLLYTEAFF
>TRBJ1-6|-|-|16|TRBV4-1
TGCGCCAGCAGCCAATCTAGTATCTCCTATAATTCACCCCTCCACTTT
CASSQSSISYNSPLHF
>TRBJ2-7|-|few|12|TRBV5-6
TGTGCCAGCAGCTATTCTAGGTACGAGCAGTACTTC
CASSYSRYEQYF
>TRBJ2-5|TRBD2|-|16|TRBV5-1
TGCGCCAGCAGCTTAAAGCGGGAGGGCCGGCAAGAGACCCAGTACTTC
CASSLKREGRQETQYF
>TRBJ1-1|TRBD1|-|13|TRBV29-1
TGCAGCGTTGATTGGGACAGCAACACTGAAGCTTTCTTT
CSVDWDSNTEAFF